A selection of T cell receptor beta chains follows, all from one sample in a study of shared clonotypes between healthy human individuals. Profiled with immunoSEQ multiplex PCR; TCRdb holds only in-frame clones, not every one. The top ten hold about 0.06% of the sample, which has about 600,000 clones, roughly 97% seen once. The sequencing input was naive CD4+ T cells sorted from blood. All receptors derive from a woman aged 25 to 39 in good health. CDR3s include the opening cysteine and the closing phenylalanine or tryptophan. A D gene is named only where the DNA matches it firmly. Rows give clone size only sometimes, using once, few, many, or a class for an expanded clone.

V,size,J,D,DNA,CDR3
TRBV25-1,.,TRBJ2-7,TRBD1,TGTGCCAGCCTGTCGGGACAGGGGACAGAGCAGTACTTC,CASLSGQGTEQYF
TRBV5-1,.,TRBJ2-6,.,TGCGCCAGCAGCTTGTGGCCCGGGGATAGCTCTGGGGCCAACGTCCTGACTTTC,CASSLWPGDSSGANVLTF
TRBV7-3,.,TRBJ1-2,.,TGTGCCAGCAGCGAGGGGGGTCTGAAGTCCACCTTC,CASSEGGLKSTF
TRBV27,.,TRBJ2-1,TRBD2,TGTGCCAGCAGTTTATCGCTAGCGGGAAGTCTTGGTGAGCAGTTCTTC,CASSLSLAGSLGEQFF
TRBV11-2,.,TRBJ1-2,.,TGTGCCAGCAGCTTAGTAGGGGACGGCTTCAACGTCTATGGCTACACCTTC,CASSLVGDGFNVYGYTF
TRBV30,.,TRBJ2-3,TRBD1,TGTGCCAGCGGACAGGGGCGCACAGATACGCAGTATTTT,CASGQGRTDTQYF
TRBV2,once,TRBJ1-6,TRBD1,TGTGCCAGCAGTGATAACCCCGACAGGGTCCTCTCACCCCTCCACTTT,CASSDNPDRVLSPLHF
TRBV7-2,.,TRBJ2-1,TRBD2,TGTGCCAGCAGCTTTTGGACTAGCGGAGTCTACAATGAGCAGTTCTTC,CASSFWTSGVYNEQFF
TRBV18,.,TRBJ1-5,.,TGTGCCAGCTCTCAAAACCGGGACGGCGGCAATCAGCCCCAGCATTTT,CASSQNRDGGNQPQHF
TRBV28,.,TRBJ2-4,TRBD2,TGTGCCAGCGTCACTCAGCGGGAGGAATCCAAAAACATTCAGTACTTC,CASVTQREESKNIQYF